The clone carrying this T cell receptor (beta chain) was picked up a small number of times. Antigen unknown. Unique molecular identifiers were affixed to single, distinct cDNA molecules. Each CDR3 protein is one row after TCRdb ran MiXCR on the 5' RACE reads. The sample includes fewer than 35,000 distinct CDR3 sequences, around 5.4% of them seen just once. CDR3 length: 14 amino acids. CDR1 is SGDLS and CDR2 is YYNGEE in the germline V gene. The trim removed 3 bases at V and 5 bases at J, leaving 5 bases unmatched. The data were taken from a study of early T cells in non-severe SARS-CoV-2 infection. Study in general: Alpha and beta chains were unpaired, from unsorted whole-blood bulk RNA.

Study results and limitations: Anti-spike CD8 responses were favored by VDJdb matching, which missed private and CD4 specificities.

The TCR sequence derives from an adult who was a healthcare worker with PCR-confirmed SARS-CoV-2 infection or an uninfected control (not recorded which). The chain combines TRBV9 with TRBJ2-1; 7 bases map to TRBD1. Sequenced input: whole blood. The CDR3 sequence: CASSDQGVHNEQFF. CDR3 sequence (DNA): TGTGCCAGCAGCGATCAGGGGGTGCACAATGAGCAGTTCTTC. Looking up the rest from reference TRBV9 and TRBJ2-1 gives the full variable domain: DSGVTQTPKHLITATGQRVTLRCSPRSGDLSVYWYQQSLDQGLQFLIQYYNGEERAKGNILERFSAQQFPDLHSELNLSSLELGDSALYFCASSDQGVHNEQFFGPGTRLTVL.